The 32 T cell receptor beta chains listed next were all sequenced from one sample in a study of vaccination effects on CD4 cells after COVID-19. Profiling relied on immunoSEQ multiplex PCR, and the TCRdb table lists in-frame clones only, not all of them. The sample lists roughly 33,000 clones, approximately 81% occurring once. Culturing for roughly 10 days preceded CD4+ T cell isolation. This person's SARS-CoV-2 infection, confirmed by PCR, occurred between March and December 2020. Participants completed two doses of the BNT162b2 or mRNA-1273 vaccine. These receptors are not linked to any known antigen. The starting material was CD4+ T cells from PBMCs cultured without peptide, obtained after COVID-19 vaccination. The receptor source for this set is a human donor who had a prior SARS-CoV-2 infection.

V is TRBV7-8 and J is TRBJ1-2, with 7 bases matching TRBD1. There are 17 residues in the CDR3. V dropped 5 bases and J dropped 0; count of bases not matched to a gene: 12. CDR1 is SGHVS and CDR2 is FQNEAQ in the germline V gene. The CDR3 sequence: CASSRDSLNLANYGYTF. CDR3 bases: TGTGCCAGCAGCCGGGACAGCCTTAATTTAGCTAACTATGGCTACACCTTC.

This clone was seen a handful of times. This chain uses TRBV5-5 with TRBJ2-7, with 12 bases identical to TRBD2. This CDR3 comprises 15 residues. J gave up 3 bases and V 4 bases, and 5 bases lay outside the gene matches. Germline CDR1 SGHKS, CDR2 YYEKEE (reference sequence). CDR3 sequence (DNA): TGTGCCAGCAGCCCTAGCGGGAGGGCCCTCTACGAGCAGTACTTC. Translated: CASSPSGRALYEQYF.

J is TRBJ1-1 and V is TRBV11-2; D call uncertain. CDR3 size: 13 residues. Trimming shortened V by 5 bases and J by 6 bases, and 13 bases separated the two germline ends. Germline V gives CDR1 SGHAT, CDR2 FQNNGV. The CDR3 loop reads CASSAWALPEAFF. CDR3 in DNA: TGTGCCAGCAGCGCATGGGCCCTACCTGAAGCTTTCTTT.

This chain joins TRBV2 and TRBJ2-5; D may be TRBD1 (6 bases). Germline lookup yields CDR1 SNHLY and CDR2 FYNNEI. The CDR3 sequence is 13 residues long. V shed 10 bases and J shed 5 bases, with 17 bases lying between them. The CDR3 loop is CAISPDRRETQYF. CDR3 in DNA: TGTGCCATCTCCCCGGACAGAAGGGAGACCCAGTACTTC.

Comments on this clone: The same CDR3 also results from other DNA sequences found in this sample. This chain links TRBV6-5 with TRBJ1-2; 10 bases agree with TRBD1. J gave up 4 bases and V 1 base, and 6 bases lay outside the gene matches. Per germline, CDR1 MNHEY and CDR2 SVGAGI. The CDR3 has 16 residues. The CDR3 DNA reads as TGTGCCAGCAGTTACTTAAGGACAGGGGGTAGCTATGGCTACACCTTC. Translation gives CASSYLRTGGSYGYTF.

This clone was found a few times. The chain carries TRBV19 and TRBJ1-6; tentative D call: TRBD1 (5 bases). CDR3 length equals 14 residues. Trimming pared 2 bases from V and 5 bases from J, leaving 7 bases between. CDR1 is LNHDA and CDR2 is SQIVND in the germline V gene (reference sequence). CDR3 nucleotides: TGTGCCAGTAGTATACAGGGTGATAATTCACCCCTCCACTTT. As protein: CASSIQGDNSPLHF.

The J gene is TRBJ2-3, the V gene TRBV6-2 or TRBV6-3, with 10 bases lining up with TRBD2. V dropped 5 bases and J dropped 2; count of bases not matched to a gene: 10. The CDR3 totals 17 residues. Germline-derived CDR1 and CDR2 are MNHEY and SVGEGT. This chain's CDR3 is CASSTPLSGGDTDTQYF. The CDR3 region has the DNA TGTGCCAGCAGTACCCCCTTAAGCGGGGGGGACACAGATACGCAGTATTTT.

For this clone: The junction and the germline gene differ at one end; a read error may be behind it. J is TRBJ2-1 and V is TRBV27; D perhaps matches TRBD2 (5 bases). Germline values: CDR1 MNHEY, CDR2 SMNVEV (reference sequence). The CDR3 contains 14 residues. The CDR3 is CASSSLAEAGPGVF. The CDR3 region has the DNA TGTGCCAGCAGCTCATTGGCCGAGGCGGGTCCTGGGGTCTTC.

The rearrangement links TRBV19 to TRBJ1-5; D possibly corresponds to TRBD1 (6 bases). Germline values: CDR1 LNHDA, CDR2 SQIVND (reference sequence). The CDR3 runs 14 residues. CDR3 in DNA: TGTGCGGAGACGGCGCAGGGGTTTAATCAGCCCCAGCATTTT. This codes for CAETAQGFNQPQHF.

The J gene is TRBJ2-5, the V gene TRBV7-2; weak D call: TRBD2 (7 bases). The length of the CDR3 is 15 residues. Germline CDR1 SGHTA, CDR2 FQGNSA. The V end was cut by 5 bases, the J end by 5 bases, with 18 bases between. The CDR3 nucleotides are TGTGCCAGCAGCCAGAGGGGAGGGGGGGCGGAGACCCAGTACTTC. It encodes CASSQRGGGAETQYF. Combining the CDR3 with reference TRBV7-2 and TRBJ2-5 gives the whole variable domain GAGVSQSPSNKVTEKGKDVELRCDPISGHTALYWYRQSLGQGLEFLIYFQGNSAPDKSGLPSDRFSAERTGGSVSTLTIQRTQQEDSAVYLCASSQRGGGAETQYFGPGTRLLVL.

The rearrangement uses TRBV15 and TRBJ2-4, with TRBD2 matching 7 bases. The germline gives CDR1 LNHNV, CDR2 YYDKDF (reference sequence). V trimming: 3 bases; J trimming: 2 bases; junction bases outside the gene matches: 7. The CDR3 sequence is 16 residues long. The CDR3 here is CATSSRGRVSKNIQYF. For the CDR3, the DNA is TGTGCCACCAGCAGTCGAGGGAGGGTGTCCAAAAACATTCAGTACTTC. The whole variable domain, remainder taken from reference TRBV15 and TRBJ2-4, is DAMVIQNPRYQVTQFGKPVTLSCSQTLNHNVMYWYQQKSSQAPKLLFHYYDKDFNNEADTPDNFQSRRPNTSFCFLDIRSPGLGDTAMYLCATSSRGRVSKNIQYFGAGTRLSVL.

V and J are TRBV2 and TRBJ2-7; a weak D match, TRBD2 (5 bases). Germline lookup yields CDR1 SNHLY and CDR2 FYNNEI. With 3 bases removed from V and 3 bases from J, the gap between germline ends came to 9 bases. The CDR3 sequence is 13 residues long. CDR3 sequence (DNA): TGTGCCAGCAGTGACGGGGTCCTCTACGAGCAGTACTTC. Translation: CASSDGVLYEQYF.

V gene TRBV9 combines with J gene TRBJ2-1; 7 bases agree with TRBD1. V shed 4 bases and J 4 bases; nucleotides not matched to a gene: 8. Per the germline V gene, CDR1 is SGDLS and CDR2 is YYNGEE. The CDR3 is 15 amino acids. The CDR3 sequence: CASSLQGTNYNEQFF. The CDR3 DNA reads as TGTGCCAGCAGCTTACAGGGGACCAATTACAATGAGCAGTTCTTC.

This clone has a handful of counts. V gene TRBV19 combines with J gene TRBJ1-3, with D unresolved. V gave up 7 bases and J gave up 1 base, with 14 bases separating them. CDR1 is LNHDA, CDR2 SQIVND, per germline (reference sequence). The CDR3 is 15 amino acids. DNA of the CDR3: TGTGCCAGTACCGTATCCGCCTTTTCTGGAAACACCATATATTTT. Residues: CASTVSAFSGNTIYF.

V is TRBV2 and J is TRBJ2-3, with unresolved D. CDR3 length: 12 residues. Trimming took off 2 bases at V and 3 bases at J, with 3 bases between the two ends. CDR1 SNHLY and CDR2 FYNNEI come from the germline V gene. This CDR3 reads CASSELTDTQYF. The CDR3 DNA reads TGTGCCAGCAGTGAACTTACAGATACGCAGTATTTT.

V usage is TRBV6-1 and J usage is TRBJ1-4; TRBD1 matches 9 bases. The trim removed 1 base at V and 5 bases at J, leaving 11 bases unmatched. The CDR3 loop spans 18 amino acids. The germline V gene has CDR1 MNHNS and CDR2 SASEGT. Here the CDR3 reads CASSEGFGWDRENEKLFF. CDR3 coding DNA: TGTGCCAGCAGTGAAGGCTTTGGCTGGGACAGGGAAAATGAAAAACTGTTTTTT.

The chain is built from TRBV7-9 and TRBJ2-5, with 7 positions matching TRBD2. Germline V gene lookup returns CDR1 SEHNR and CDR2 FQNEAQ (reference sequence). This CDR3 is 18 amino acids long. The V gene end was trimmed by 4 bases and the J gene end by 4 bases; junction bases not matched to a gene: 18. CDR3 sequence: CASSSSGAEGRGRETQYF. CDR3 in DNA: TGTGCCAGCAGCTCCAGTGGGGCCGAGGGGAGGGGACGAGAGACCCAGTACTTC.

This clone was counted only a few times. CDR3 sequence: CASSRTLDRGNTEAFF. The CDR3, as DNA: TGTGCCAGCAGCCGGACCTTAGACAGGGGGAACACTGAAGCTTTCTTT. The V and J genes are TRBV4-2 and TRBJ1-1; 8 nucleotides line up with TRBD1. Germline CDR1 is LGHNA and CDR2 is YNFKEQ. V shed 4 bases, J shed 1 base, and the junction held 8 bases outside the gene matches. CDR3 length: 16 residues.

The gene calls are TRBV9 and TRBJ1-3, with D possibly matching TRBD1 (6 bases). Germline-derived CDR1 and CDR2 are SGDLS and YYNGEE. The CDR3 runs 14 residues. Trimming pared 5 bases from V and 4 bases from J, leaving 13 bases between. This chain's CDR3 is CASSVQGSGNTIYF. Here the CDR3 DNA reads TGTGCCAGCAGTGTACAGGGTTCCGGAAACACCATATATTTT.

This chain connects TRBV13 to TRBJ2-3; 14 bases match TRBD2. CDR3 size: 18 residues. The J segment lost 5 bases and the V segment lost 3 bases, leaving 10 bases of the junction unmatched. Germline CDR1 PRHDT, CDR2 FYEKMQ (reference sequence). CDR3 coding DNA: TGTGCCAGCAGCTTCGGGACTAGCGGGAGACGTTTGGGAGATACGCAGTATTTT. Its translation: CASSFGTSGRRLGDTQYF.

The chain carries TRBV19 and TRBJ1-5; no reliable D call. With 7 bases removed from V and 0 bases from J, the gap between germline ends came to 10 bases. CDR1 is LNHDA and CDR2 is SQIVND in the germline V gene (reference sequence). The CDR3 covers 14 residues. The CDR3 protein is CASKDGNSNQPQHF. As DNA, the CDR3 is TGTGCCAGTAAAGATGGTAATAGCAATCAGCCCCAGCATTTT.

The J gene is TRBJ2-7, the V gene TRBV28, with D uncertain. V dropped 3 bases and J dropped 0 bases, with 15 bases sitting between them. The germline V gene encodes CDR1 MDHEN and CDR2 SYDVKM. The CDR3 runs to 16 residues. The DNA of the CDR3 is TGTGCCAGCAGTTTTTTGGGTTCTGGCGGCTCCTACGAGCAGTACTTC. Its translation is CASSFLGSGGSYEQYF.

The rearrangement joins TRBV19 to TRBJ2-1; weak D call: TRBD2 (6 bases). The germline CDR1 and CDR2 sequences are LNHDA and SQIVND (reference sequence). This CDR3 is 15 amino acids long. The V end lost 10 bases, the J end lost 8 bases, and 24 bases lay between the germline ends. DNA of the CDR3: TGTGCCACCGGAAGGGCGGGGCGGGCGTCTGATGAGCAGTTCTTC. This translates into CATGRAGRASDEQFF.

The chain couples TRBV9 to TRBJ2-1; tentatively, D is TRBD1 or TRBD2 (5 bases each). V was shortened by 2 bases and J by 2 bases, with 11 bases between the two germline ends. The CDR3 loop spans 15 amino acids. The germline V gene has CDR1 SGDLS and CDR2 YYNGEE. In DNA, the CDR3 is TGTGCCAGCAGCGTCGGGACCCTCGCCTACAATGAGCAGTTCTTC. It encodes CASSVGTLAYNEQFF. Full variable domain (outside the CDR3, taken from reference TRBV9 and TRBJ2-1): DSGVTQTPKHLITATGQRVTLRCSPRSGDLSVYWYQQSLDQGLQFLIQYYNGEERAKGNILERFSAQQFPDLHSELNLSSLELGDSALYFCASSVGTLAYNEQFFGPGTRLTVL.

J is TRBJ2-7 and V is TRBV21-1. TRBV21-1 is assigned pseudogene status. The CDR3 is 14 residues long. The CDR3: CASSKERNPYEQYF. The CDR3 DNA sequence: TGTGCCAGCAGCAAAGAAAGAAACCCCTACGAGCAGTACTTC.

The chain couples TRBV2 to TRBJ1-2, with 8 bases aligning to TRBD1. The germline gives CDR1 SNHLY, CDR2 FYNNEI. This CDR3 spans 13 amino acids. With V trimmed by 8 bases and J by 8 bases, 10 bases remained unmatched. The CDR3, as DNA: TGTGCCAGCCACTACAAGGACAGGGTGGGCTACACCTTC. Translating gives CASHYKDRVGYTF.

This chain links TRBV2 with TRBJ1-1; D unresolved. Germline CDR1 and CDR2: SNHLY and FYNNEI. V was pared by 1 base and J by 0 bases, with 3 bases between. The CDR3 covers 13 residues. CDR3 sequence (DNA): TGTGCCAGCAGTGAAGAGGTGAACACTGAAGCTTTCTTT. Residues: CASSEEVNTEAFF.

The rearrangement uses TRBV6-6 and TRBJ1-2; D gene unclear. V was pared by 8 bases and J by 5 bases, with 15 bases between. The germline CDR1 and CDR2 sequences are MNHNY and SVGAGI (reference sequence). The length of the CDR3 is 13 residues. The DNA for the CDR3 is TGTGCCAGCCTGACCCCTCAGGTTTATGGCTACACCTTC. This codes for CASLTPQVYGYTF.

This clone was seen only once. The chain joins TRBV6-2 or TRBV6-3 to TRBJ2-3; 11 nucleotides match TRBD2. CDR1 MNHEY and CDR2 SVGEGT come from the germline V gene. The V segment lost 5 bases and the J segment 6 bases; nucleotides outside the gene matches: 10. The CDR3 spans 16 residues. The CDR3 here is CASSTRLAGSRDTQYF. The CDR3 nucleotides read TGTGCCAGCAGTACCCGACTAGCGGGAAGCCGCGATACGCAGTATTTT.

In its sample, this clone was seen a few times. This chain's CDR3 is CASSPNGQGDYYGYTF. Written as DNA, the CDR3 is TGTGCCAGCAGCCCGAACGGACAGGGCGACTACTATGGCTACACCTTC. The chain has TRBV7-2 and TRBJ1-2, with 8 bases matching TRBD1. The CDR3 runs 16 residues. The germline gives CDR1 SGHTA, CDR2 FQGNSA. V shed 5 bases, J shed 3 bases, and the junction held 11 bases outside the gene matches. The full variable domain, rest sourced from reference TRBV7-2 and TRBJ1-2, is GAGVSQSPSNKVTEKGKDVELRCDPISGHTALYWYRQSLGQGLEFLIYFQGNSAPDKSGLPSDRFSAERTGGSVSTLTIQRTQQEDSAVYLCASSPNGQGDYYGYTFGSGTRLTVV.

V and J are TRBV2 and TRBJ2-5; D not certain. CDR1 SNHLY and CDR2 FYNNEI come from the germline V gene. V lost 3 bases and J 2 bases, leaving 10 bases between the germline ends. The CDR3 contains 14 residues. CDR3 DNA: TGTGCCAGCAGTGAGATGGTACCACAAGAGACCCAGTACTTC. Translating it yields CASSEMVPQETQYF.

V usage is TRBV7-9 and J usage is TRBJ2-3; weak D call: TRBD1 (5 bases). Trimming shortened V by 7 bases and J by 8 bases, and 16 bases separated the two germline ends. The CDR3 sequence is 13 residues long. CDR1 and CDR2 from the germline V gene are SEHNR and FQNEAQ (reference sequence). In DNA form, the CDR3 reads TGTGCCAGCATTTCGGGCTGGGGCGGTACGCAGTATTTT. This gives the protein CASISGWGGTQYF.